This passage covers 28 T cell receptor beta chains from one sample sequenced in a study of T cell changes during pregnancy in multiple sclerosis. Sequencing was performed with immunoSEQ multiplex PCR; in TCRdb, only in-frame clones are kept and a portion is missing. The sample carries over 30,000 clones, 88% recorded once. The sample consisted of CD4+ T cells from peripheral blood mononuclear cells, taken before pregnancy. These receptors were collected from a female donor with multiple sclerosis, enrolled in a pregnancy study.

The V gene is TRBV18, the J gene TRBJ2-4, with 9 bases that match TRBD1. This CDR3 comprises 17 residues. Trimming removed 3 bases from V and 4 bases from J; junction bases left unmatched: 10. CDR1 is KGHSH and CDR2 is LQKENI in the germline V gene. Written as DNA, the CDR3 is TGTGCCAGCTCACCTCTCTTTTCCGGACAGGGGAAAAACATTCAGTACTTC. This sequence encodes CASSPLFSGQGKNIQYF.

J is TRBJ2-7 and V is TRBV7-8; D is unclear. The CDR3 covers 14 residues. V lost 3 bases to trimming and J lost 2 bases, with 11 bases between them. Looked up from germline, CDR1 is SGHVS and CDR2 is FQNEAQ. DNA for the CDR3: TGTGCCAGCAGCTTCCGGTCATTAGCCTACGAGCAGTACTTC. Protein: CASSFRSLAYEQYF.

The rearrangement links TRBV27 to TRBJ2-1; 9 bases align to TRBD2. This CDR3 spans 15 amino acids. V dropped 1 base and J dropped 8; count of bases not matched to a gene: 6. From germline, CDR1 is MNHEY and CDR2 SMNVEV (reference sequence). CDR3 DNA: TGTGCCAGCAGTTTATTTGGCGGGAGGGCCCATGAGCAGTTCTTC. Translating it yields CASSLFGGRAHEQFF.

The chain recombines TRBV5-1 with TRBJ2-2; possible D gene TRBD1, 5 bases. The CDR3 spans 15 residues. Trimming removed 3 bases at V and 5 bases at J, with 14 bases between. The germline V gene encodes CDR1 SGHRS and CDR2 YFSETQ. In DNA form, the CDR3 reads TGCGCCAGCAGCTCATTCTCTCAGGGAACCGGGGAGCTGTTTTTT. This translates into CASSSFSQGTGELFF.

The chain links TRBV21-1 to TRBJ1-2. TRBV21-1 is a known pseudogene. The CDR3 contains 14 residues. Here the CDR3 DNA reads TGTGCCAGCAGCACAAGACCGACGGAGTATGGCTACACCTTC. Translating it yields CASSTRPTEYGYTF.

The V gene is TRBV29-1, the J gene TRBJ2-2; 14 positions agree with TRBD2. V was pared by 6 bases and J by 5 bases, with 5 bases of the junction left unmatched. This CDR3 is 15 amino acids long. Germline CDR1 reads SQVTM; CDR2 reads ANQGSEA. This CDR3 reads CSVSRLAGGTGELFF. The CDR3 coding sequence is TGCAGCGTAAGCCGACTAGCGGGGGGGACCGGGGAGCTGTTTTTT.

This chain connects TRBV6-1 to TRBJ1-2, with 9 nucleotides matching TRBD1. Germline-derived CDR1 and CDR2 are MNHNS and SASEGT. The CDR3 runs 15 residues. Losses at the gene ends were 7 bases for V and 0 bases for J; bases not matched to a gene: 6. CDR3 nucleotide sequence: TGTGCCAGCATTGATGACAGGGGGACTAACTATGGCTACACCTTC. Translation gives CASIDDRGTNYGYTF.

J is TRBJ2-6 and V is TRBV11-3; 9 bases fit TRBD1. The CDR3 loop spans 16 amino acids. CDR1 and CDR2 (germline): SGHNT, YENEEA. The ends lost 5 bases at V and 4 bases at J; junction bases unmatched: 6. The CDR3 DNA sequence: TGTGCCAGCAGCCCCGGGACAGGGTCCGGGGCCAACGTCCTGACTTTC. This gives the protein CASSPGTGSGANVLTF.

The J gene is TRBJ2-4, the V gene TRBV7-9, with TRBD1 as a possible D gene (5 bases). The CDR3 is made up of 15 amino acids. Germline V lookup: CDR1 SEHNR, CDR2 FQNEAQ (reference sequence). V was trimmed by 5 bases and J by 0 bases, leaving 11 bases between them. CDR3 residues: CASSRKGLAKNIQYF. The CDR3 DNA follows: TGTGCCAGCAGCCGGAAGGGGCTAGCCAAAAACATTCAGTACTTC.

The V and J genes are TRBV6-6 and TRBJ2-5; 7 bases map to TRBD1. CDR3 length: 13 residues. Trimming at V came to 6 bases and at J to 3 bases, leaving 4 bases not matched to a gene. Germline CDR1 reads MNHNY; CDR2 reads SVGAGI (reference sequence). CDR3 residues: CASRYGTEETQYF. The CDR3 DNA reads TGTGCCAGCAGATACGGGACAGAAGAGACCCAGTACTTC.

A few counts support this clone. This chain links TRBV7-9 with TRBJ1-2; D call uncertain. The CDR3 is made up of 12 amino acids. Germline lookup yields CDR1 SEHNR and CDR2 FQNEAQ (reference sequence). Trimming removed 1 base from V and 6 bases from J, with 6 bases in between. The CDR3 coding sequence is TGTGCCAGCAGCTTAGTAGCAGATGGCTACACCTTC. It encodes CASSLVADGYTF. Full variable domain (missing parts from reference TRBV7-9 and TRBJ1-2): DTGVSQNPRHKITKRGQNVTFRCDPISEHNRLYWYRQTLGQGPEFLTYFQNEAQLEKSRLLSDRFSAERPKGSFSTLEIQRTEQGDSAMYLCASSLVADGYTFGSGTRLTVV.

For the CDR3, the DNA is TGTGCCAGCAGTTTGGAGAGTCCTGCTAACCAGTACTTC. This encodes CASSLESPANQYF. J is TRBJ2-5 and V is TRBV28; D unclear. Deletions cut 3 bases from V and 10 bases from J, with 15 bases between. The germline CDR1 and CDR2 sequences are MDHEN and SYDVKM. The CDR3 spans 13 residues.

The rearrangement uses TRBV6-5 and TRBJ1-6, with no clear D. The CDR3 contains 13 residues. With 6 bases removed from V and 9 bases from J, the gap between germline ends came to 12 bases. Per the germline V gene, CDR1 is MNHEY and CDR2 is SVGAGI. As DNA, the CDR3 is TGTGCCAGCAGCCCTCTATCAACTTCACCCCTCCACTTT. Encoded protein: CASSPLSTSPLHF.

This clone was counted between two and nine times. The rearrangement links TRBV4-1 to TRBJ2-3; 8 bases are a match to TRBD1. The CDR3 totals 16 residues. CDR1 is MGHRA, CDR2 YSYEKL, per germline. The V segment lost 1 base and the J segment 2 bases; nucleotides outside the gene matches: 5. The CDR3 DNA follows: TGCGCCAGCAGCCAAGGGTCGGACAGGGCCACAGATACGCAGTATTTT. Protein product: CASSQGSDRATDTQYF.

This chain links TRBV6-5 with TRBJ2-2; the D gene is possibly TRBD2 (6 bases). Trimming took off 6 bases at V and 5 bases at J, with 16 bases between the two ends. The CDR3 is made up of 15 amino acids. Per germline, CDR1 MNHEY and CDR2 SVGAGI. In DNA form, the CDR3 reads TGTGCCAGCAGGAAGAGGAGGGCCGGGACCGGGGAGCTGTTTTTT. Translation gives CASRKRRAGTGELFF.

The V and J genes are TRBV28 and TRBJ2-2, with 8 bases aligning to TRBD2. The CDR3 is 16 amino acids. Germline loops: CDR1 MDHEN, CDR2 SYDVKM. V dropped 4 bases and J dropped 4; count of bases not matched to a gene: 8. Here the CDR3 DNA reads TGTGCCAGCAGTTCCCCCAGCGGGAGCGTCACCGGGGAGCTGTTTTTT. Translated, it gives CASSSPSGSVTGELFF. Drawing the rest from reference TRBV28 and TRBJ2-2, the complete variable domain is DVKVTQSSRYLVKRTGEKVFLECVQDMDHENMFWYRQDPGLGLRLIYFSYDVKMKEKGDIPEGYSVSREKKERFSLILESASTNQTSMYLCASSSPSGSVTGELFFGEGSRLTVL.

In DNA, the CDR3 is TGTGCCAGCAGCTCCTCAGGGGCCCCCAACTATGGCTACACCTTC. Translation: CASSSSGAPNYGYTF. The chain is built from TRBV7-8 and TRBJ1-2, with D perhaps TRBD1 (6 bases). Germline V lookup: CDR1 SGHVS, CDR2 FQNEAQ. V shed 4 bases and J shed 2 bases, with 14 bases lying between them. The CDR3 spans 15 residues.

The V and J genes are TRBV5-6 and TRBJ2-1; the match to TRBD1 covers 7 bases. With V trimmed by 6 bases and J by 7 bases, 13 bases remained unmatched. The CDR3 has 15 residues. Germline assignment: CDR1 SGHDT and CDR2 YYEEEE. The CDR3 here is CASTETGELGNEQFF. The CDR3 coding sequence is TGTGCCAGCACCGAAACAGGGGAGCTGGGAAATGAGCAGTTCTTC.

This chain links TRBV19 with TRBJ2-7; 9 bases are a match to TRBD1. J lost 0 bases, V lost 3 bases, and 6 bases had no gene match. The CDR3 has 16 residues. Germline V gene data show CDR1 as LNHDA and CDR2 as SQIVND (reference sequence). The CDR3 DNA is TGTGCCAGTAGTATCGCGGGACAGGGAGGCTCCTACGAGCAGTACTTC. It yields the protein CASSIAGQGGSYEQYF.

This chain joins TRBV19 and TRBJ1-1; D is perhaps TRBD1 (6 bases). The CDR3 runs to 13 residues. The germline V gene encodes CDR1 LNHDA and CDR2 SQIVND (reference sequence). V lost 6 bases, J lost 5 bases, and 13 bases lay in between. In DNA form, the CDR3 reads TGTGCCAGTAGGAACAGGGCTTTGACTGAAGCTTTCTTT. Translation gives CASRNRALTEAFF.

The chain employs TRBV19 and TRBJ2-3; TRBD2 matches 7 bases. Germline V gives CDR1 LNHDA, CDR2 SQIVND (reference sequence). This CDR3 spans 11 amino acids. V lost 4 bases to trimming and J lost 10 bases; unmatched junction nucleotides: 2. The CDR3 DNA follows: TGTGCCAGTAGTAAGGGAGGGCCGCAGTATTTT. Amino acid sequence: CASSKGGPQYF.

CDR3 sequence: CASSRLAGDEQFF. DNA of the CDR3: TGTGCCAGCAGTAGACTAGCGGGAGACGAGCAGTTCTTC. The chain couples TRBV6-5 to TRBJ2-1; 12 bases fit TRBD2. V was pared by 5 bases and J by 10 bases, with 3 bases of the junction left unmatched. CDR1 is MNHEY, CDR2 SVGAGI, per germline. The CDR3 is 13 amino acids.

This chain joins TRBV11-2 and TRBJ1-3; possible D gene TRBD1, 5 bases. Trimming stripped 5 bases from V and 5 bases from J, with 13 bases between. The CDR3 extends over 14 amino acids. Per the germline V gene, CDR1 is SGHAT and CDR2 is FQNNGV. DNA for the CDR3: TGTGCCAGCAGCCTAGCCCAGGGTAGAAACACCATATATTTT. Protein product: CASSLAQGRNTIYF.

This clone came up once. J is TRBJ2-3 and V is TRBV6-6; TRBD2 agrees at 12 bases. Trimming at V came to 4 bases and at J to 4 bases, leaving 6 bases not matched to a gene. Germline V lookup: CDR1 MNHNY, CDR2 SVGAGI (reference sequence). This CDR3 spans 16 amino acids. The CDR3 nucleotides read TGTGCCAGCAGTTTGACTAGCGGGAGTCGTTCAGATACGCAGTATTTT. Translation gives CASSLTSGSRSDTQYF.

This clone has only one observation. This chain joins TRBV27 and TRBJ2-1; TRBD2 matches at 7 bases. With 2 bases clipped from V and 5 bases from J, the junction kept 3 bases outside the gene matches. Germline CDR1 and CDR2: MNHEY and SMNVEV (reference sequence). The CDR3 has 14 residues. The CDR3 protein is CASSLTSANNEQFF. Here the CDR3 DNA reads TGTGCCAGCAGTTTAACTAGCGCAAACAATGAGCAGTTCTTC.

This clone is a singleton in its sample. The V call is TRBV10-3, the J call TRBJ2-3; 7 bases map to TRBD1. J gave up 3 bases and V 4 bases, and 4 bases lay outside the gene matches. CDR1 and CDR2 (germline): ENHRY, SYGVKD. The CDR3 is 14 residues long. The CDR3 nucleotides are TGTGCCATCAGTGGACAGGGTGGGACAGATACGCAGTATTTT. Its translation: CAISGQGGTDTQYF.

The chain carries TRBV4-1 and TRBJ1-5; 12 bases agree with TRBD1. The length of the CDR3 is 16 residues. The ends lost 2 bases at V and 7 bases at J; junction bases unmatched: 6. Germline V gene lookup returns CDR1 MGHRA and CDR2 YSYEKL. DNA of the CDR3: TGCGCCAGCAGCCAAACTCCGGGACAGGGGGCACAGCCCCAGCATTTT. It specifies CASSQTPGQGAQPQHF.

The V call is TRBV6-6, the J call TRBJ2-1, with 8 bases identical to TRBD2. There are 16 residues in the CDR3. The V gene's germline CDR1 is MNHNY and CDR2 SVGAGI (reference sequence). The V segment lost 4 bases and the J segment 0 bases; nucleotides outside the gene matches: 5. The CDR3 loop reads CASSSHSGNSYNEQFF. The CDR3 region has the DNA TGTGCCAGCAGTTCACATAGCGGGAACTCCTACAATGAGCAGTTCTTC.